This passage covers 24 T cell receptor beta chains from one sample sequenced in a study of Ad26.COV2.S vaccination and SARS-CoV-2 variants. The treatment denotes: around 19 received Ad26.COV2.S at low or high dose, single or two shots; several received placebo; per-sample allocation not given. Sampling happened 63 days after the first vaccine or placebo injection. Repertoires were generated with immunoSEQ multiplex PCR, while TCRdb's copy carries only in-frame clones and drops some. The data contain about 680,000 clones, roughly 90% of them singletons. Sequencing was performed on peripheral blood, taken in a trial of Ad26.COV2.S vaccine versus placebo. Receptor source: a person between 18 and 60 years old who received the Ad26.COV2.S COVID-19 vaccine or a placebo.

This sequence joins TRBV30 and TRBJ2-3; 15 nucleotides match TRBD2. With 4 bases clipped from V and 4 bases from J, the junction kept 21 bases outside the gene matches. The CDR3 totals 21 residues. Germline V gene lookup returns CDR1 GTSNPN and CDR2 SVGIG (reference sequence). The CDR3 coding sequence is TGTGCCTGGACCACAATCCGGACTAGCGGGGGGGCCGATGTATTCCCAGATACGCAGTATTTT. This sequence encodes CAWTTIRTSGGADVFPDTQYF.

The chain has TRBV6-1 and TRBJ1-2; D remains unclear. Germline V gene lookup returns CDR1 MNHNS and CDR2 SASEGT. V was trimmed by 3 bases and J by 2 bases, leaving 1 base between them. The CDR3 runs to 11 residues. For the CDR3, the DNA is TGTGCCAGCAGTGACAACTATGGCTACACCTTC. Protein sequence: CASSDNYGYTF.

In its sample, this clone was seen a few times. The chain is built from TRBV4-2 and TRBJ1-4, with unresolved D. Deletions cut 1 base from V and 0 bases from J, with 9 bases between. The CDR3 totals 16 residues. Germline assignment: CDR1 LGHNA and CDR2 YNFKEQ. CDR3 in DNA: TGTGCCAGCAGCCAAGGGCAGACAACAACTAATGAAAAACTGTTTTTT. Its protein is CASSQGQTTTNEKLFF.

The rearrangement links TRBV9 to TRBJ1-1; 8 bases match TRBD1. CDR1 is SGDLS and CDR2 is YYNGEE in the germline V gene. This CDR3 comprises 15 residues. Trimming took 0 bases from V and 3 from J; bases not matched to a gene: 4. The CDR3 reads CASSVGTGPDTEAFF. DNA for the CDR3: TGTGCCAGCAGCGTAGGGACAGGGCCGGACACTGAAGCTTTCTTT.

The chain has TRBV6-5 and TRBJ2-3, with a possible D match to TRBD2 (6 bases). Germline CDR1 and CDR2: MNHEY and SVGAGI. There are 15 residues in the CDR3. V lost 6 bases and J lost 0, with 13 bases in between. The CDR3 DNA reads TGTGCCAGCAGCCCCGGGGGTGTGAGCACAGATACGCAGTATTTT. Residues: CASSPGGVSTDTQYF.

As DNA, the CDR3 is TGTGCCAGCAGCTTGGGACAGGGAACAACCTACGAGCAGTACTTC. This encodes CASSLGQGTTYEQYF. The V and J genes are TRBV5-4 and TRBJ2-7; 7 nucleotides align to TRBD1. Germline V CDR1 and CDR2: SGHNT, YYREEE (reference sequence). The CDR3 length is 15 residues. After removal of 0 bases from V and 2 bases from J, the junction contained 5 bases not matched to a gene.

The gene calls are TRBV30 and TRBJ1-5; TRBD1 matches 7 bases. The V gene end was trimmed by 2 bases and the J gene end by 7 bases; junction bases not matched to a gene: 14. The germline V gene has CDR1 GTSNPN and CDR2 SVGIG (reference sequence). CDR3 length: 16 amino acids. CDR3 amino acids: CAWSPREGARDQPQHF. The CDR3 bases are TGTGCCTGGAGTCCCAGGGAGGGGGCGCGGGACCAGCCCCAGCATTTT. Complete variable domain (other parts from reference TRBV30 and TRBJ1-5): SQTIHQWPATLVQPVGSPLSLECTVEGTSNPNLYWYRQAAGRGLQLLFYSVGIGQISSEVPQNLSASRPQDRQFILSSKKLLLSDSGFYLCAWSPREGARDQPQHFGDGTRLSIL.

The chain is built from TRBV7-9 and TRBJ2-2; 7 bases are shared with TRBD2. Germline V gene lookup returns CDR1 SEHNR and CDR2 FQNEAQ (reference sequence). The CDR3 loop spans 18 amino acids. V lost 3 bases, J lost 4 bases, and 14 bases stayed unmatched. The CDR3 nucleotides are TGTGCCAGCAGCTTGCGGGGGTGGGAGACTTCTCTCACCGGGGAGCTGTTTTTT. Translating it yields CASSLRGWETSLTGELFF.

The V call is TRBV9, the J call TRBJ2-2; D might be TRBD1 (6 bases). Germline CDR1 reads SGDLS; CDR2 reads YYNGEE. This CDR3 comprises 15 residues. Deletions cut 3 bases from V and 7 bases from J, with 16 bases between. The CDR3 region has the DNA TGTGCCAGCAGCGCCCGGACAGATCCATTCGGGGAGCTGTTTTTT. Translation: CASSARTDPFGELFF. The full variable domain, with the rest looked up from reference TRBV9 and TRBJ2-2, is DSGVTQTPKHLITATGQRVTLRCSPRSGDLSVYWYQQSLDQGLQFLIQYYNGEERAKGNILERFSAQQFPDLHSELNLSSLELGDSALYFCASSARTDPFGELFFGEGSRLTVL.

Remarks on this clone: This sample also contains other DNA sequences that code for the same CDR3. This chain joins TRBV5-4 and TRBJ2-5; possibly TRBD1 or TRBD2 for D (6 bases each). From germline, CDR1 is SGHNT and CDR2 YYREEE (reference sequence). The CDR3 is 14 amino acids. The germline V and J ends were trimmed by 2 bases and 3 bases, with 11 bases remaining between them. As DNA, the CDR3 is TGTGCCAGCAGCTTTCCCGGGGGCAAAGAGACCCAGTACTTC. It specifies CASSFPGGKETQYF.

The chain is built from TRBV19 and TRBJ1-3, with a weak D call TRBD1 (5 bases). V was shortened by 7 bases and J by 2 bases, with 12 bases between the two germline ends. The germline gives CDR1 LNHDA, CDR2 SQIVND (reference sequence). This CDR3 has 14 amino acids. This chain's CDR3 is CASTTSGPGNTIYF. The CDR3 nucleotides are TGTGCCAGTACCACCTCGGGACCTGGAAACACCATATATTTT.

The chain has TRBV5-5 and TRBJ1-5; 8 nucleotides agree with TRBD1. The CDR3 contains 17 residues. Germline V lookup: CDR1 SGHKS, CDR2 YYEKEE (reference sequence). The J segment lost 12 bases and the V segment lost 4 bases, leaving 21 bases of the junction unmatched. This CDR3 is CASSNGTGLPSVGRQHF. The CDR3 DNA reads as TGTGCCAGCAGCAACGGGACAGGTCTCCCATCGGTGGGCCGCCAGCATTTT.

This clone was counted once. The chain combines TRBV12-3 or TRBV12-4 with TRBJ1-1; D gene unclear. V was trimmed by 5 bases and J by 7 bases, leaving 8 bases between them. CDR3 length: 11 residues. The DNA of the CDR3 is TGTGCCAGCAGTCCCCTCGGTGAAGCTTTCTTT. It yields the protein CASSPLGEAFF.

The gene calls are TRBV25-1 and TRBJ2-6, with TRBD1 as a possible D gene (6 bases). The CDR3 is 15 residues long. Germline CDR1 is MGHDK and CDR2 is SYGVNS. Trimming stripped 6 bases from V and 1 base from J, with 10 bases between. The CDR3 DNA reads TGTGCCAGCAGAGAAACAGGGTCTGGGGCCAACGTCCTGACTTTC. It specifies CASRETGSGANVLTF.

The chain has TRBV2 and TRBJ1-1; a weak D match, TRBD1 (6 bases). Germline loops: CDR1 SNHLY, CDR2 FYNNEI. The CDR3 is 15 residues long. V gave up 2 bases and J gave up 1 base, with 11 bases separating them. CDR3 coding DNA: TGTGCCAGCAGTGAACAGGGGACCAGGAACACTGAAGCTTTCTTT. This sequence encodes CASSEQGTRNTEAFF.

The chain has TRBV30 and TRBJ1-5; D is unclear. The CDR3 runs to 13 residues. Trimming pared 2 bases from V and 5 bases from J, leaving 10 bases between. CDR1 and CDR2 from the germline V gene are GTSNPN and SVGIG (reference sequence). CDR3 region: CAWSRAVHQPQHF. The CDR3 DNA sequence: TGTGCCTGGAGTAGGGCAGTTCATCAGCCCCAGCATTTT.

V and J are TRBV27 and TRBJ1-6; 8 bases match TRBD1. Germline CDR1 and CDR2: MNHEY and SMNVEV (reference sequence). Trimming removed 5 bases from V and 1 base from J; junction bases left unmatched: 4. This CDR3 has 16 amino acids. The CDR3 DNA is TGTGCCAGCAGTCGACAGGGGTTGTCCTATAATTCACCCCTCCACTTT. Translated, it gives CASSRQGLSYNSPLHF.

As regards this clone: This is likely a read error, given that the CDR3 carries no conserved phenylalanine or tryptophan at its end. The limits of the CDR3 on the DNA are not certain, so only TCRdb's listed CDR3 is given. The chain is built from TRBV11-2 and TRBJ1-3. The CDR3 comprises 11 residues, both ends counted. Per the germline V gene, CDR1 is SGHAT and CDR2 is FQNNGV. CDR3 region: CASSLGVRLEL.

The chain has TRBV30 and TRBJ1-1, with D perhaps matching TRBD1 (5 bases). V was pared by 2 bases and J by 4 bases, with 8 bases between. This CDR3 region has 12 residues. Germline V gives CDR1 GTSNPN, CDR2 SVGIG (reference sequence). Here the CDR3 reads CAWSPGGTEAFF. Here the CDR3 DNA reads TGTGCCTGGAGTCCCGGGGGCACTGAAGCTTTCTTT.

The V call is TRBV3-1 (or the pseudogene TRBV3-2), the J call TRBJ2-1; 10 bases agree with TRBD1. The junction had 8 bases not matched to a gene; V was cut back by 3 bases and J by 6 bases. Looked up from germline, CDR1 is LGHDT and CDR2 is YNNKEL (reference sequence). This CDR3 region has 16 residues. CDR3 nucleotides: TGTGCCAGCAGCCAGGCGGGACAGGGGAATCTCAATGAGCAGTTCTTC. Translating gives CASSQAGQGNLNEQFF.

This sequence joins TRBV7-8 and TRBJ2-7; D perhaps matches TRBD1 (6 bases). This CDR3 spans 15 amino acids. The germline CDR1 and CDR2 sequences are SGHVS and FQNEAQ. V was shortened by 1 base and J by 0 bases, with 10 bases between the two germline ends. CDR3 DNA sequence: TGTGCCAGCAGCTTAGAGCGGACAGCCTCCTACGAGCAGTACTTC. Protein sequence: CASSLERTASYEQYF.

V usage is TRBV5-4 and J usage is TRBJ1-4; TRBD1 is a possible D gene (5 bases). This CDR3 spans 16 amino acids. Looked up from germline, CDR1 is SGHNT and CDR2 is YYREEE (reference sequence). Trimming removed 3 bases at V and 8 bases at J, with 20 bases between. The CDR3 DNA is TGTGCCAGCAGCTCGGCAGAGGAGAGGGGTGGGGAAAAACTGTTTTTT. Amino acids: CASSSAEERGGEKLFF.

V usage is TRBV13 and J usage is TRBJ2-1, with D possibly being TRBD2 (6 bases). With 8 bases removed from V and 5 bases from J, the gap between germline ends came to 16 bases. Germline assignment: CDR1 PRHDT and CDR2 FYEKMQ (reference sequence). The CDR3 has 14 amino acids. The CDR3 here is CASSRETPNNEQFF. The CDR3 DNA is TGTGCCAGCTCCCGGGAGACCCCTAACAATGAGCAGTTCTTC.

The chain carries TRBV15 and TRBJ1-2, with 9 bases fitting TRBD1. This CDR3 region has 14 residues. Germline V gene sequence: CDR1 LNHNV, CDR2 YYDKDF (reference sequence). V dropped 5 bases and J dropped 4; count of bases not matched to a gene: 5. The CDR3 DNA follows: TGTGCCACCAGCTCCCCGGACAGGGGCTATGGCTACACCTTC. Translating it yields CATSSPDRGYGYTF.